Each of the 6 T cell receptor beta chains below was sequenced from the same sample in a study of blood T cell repertoires in COVID-19. Sequencing was performed with immunoSEQ multiplex PCR; in TCRdb, only in-frame clones are kept and a portion is missing. Of 160,000 or so clones in the sample, roughly 77% were seen once. The specimen was peripheral blood. The receptors shown here come from a man aged 65-85 years with active or convalescent COVID-19.

This sequence joins TRBV6-5 and TRBJ2-5; D perhaps matches TRBD2 (6 bases). The CDR3 sequence is 14 residues long. From germline, CDR1 is MNHEY and CDR2 SVGAGI. V was cut by 2 bases and J by 5 bases, with 12 bases left in between. CDR3 coding DNA: TGTGCCAGCAGTTACCGGAGGGGTGGGGAGACCCAGTACTTC. Protein: CASSYRRGGETQYF.

The gene calls are TRBV7-8 and TRBJ1-1, with 7 bases matching TRBD1. Germline-derived CDR1 and CDR2 are SGHVS and FQNEAQ. Trimming took 1 base from V and 7 from J; bases not matched to a gene: 9. CDR3 length: 15 residues. The CDR3 region has the DNA TGTGCCAGCAGCTTAGGAGTGTATACAGGGGATGAAGCTTTCTTT. It encodes CASSLGVYTGDEAFF.

The chain recombines TRBV3-1 (or the pseudogene TRBV3-2) with TRBJ2-7, with D maybe TRBD1 (5 bases). Germline CDR1 LGHDT, CDR2 YNNKEL (reference sequence). V was cut by 4 bases and J by 0 bases, with 7 bases left in between. CDR3 length equals 13 residues. CDR3 loop: CASSLRGSYEQYF. In nucleotides, the CDR3 is TGTGCCAGCAGCCTAAGGGGCTCCTACGAGCAGTACTTC.

This chain uses TRBV6-2 or TRBV6-3 with TRBJ2-2, with 8 bases lining up with TRBD1. CDR3 length: 13 amino acids. Germline CDR1 reads MNHEY; CDR2 reads SVGEGT. V was pared by 5 bases and J by 13 bases, with 9 bases of the junction left unmatched. CDR3 DNA: TGTGCCAGCAGTCGCAATCGACAGGGGAGGCTGTTTTTT. Its protein product is CASSRNRQGRLFF.

The V call is TRBV5-4, the J call TRBJ1-2; 8 bases are shared with TRBD1. CDR3 length equals 15 residues. Germline CDR1 is SGHNT and CDR2 is YYREEE (reference sequence). With 3 bases clipped from V and 4 bases from J, the junction kept 8 bases outside the gene matches. CDR3 DNA sequence: TGTGCCAGCAGCTCCCCTGGACAGGGAATCTATGGCTACACCTTC. It is translated as CASSSPGQGIYGYTF.

The V gene is TRBV5-1, the J gene TRBJ2-2; unclear D gene. The CDR3 runs to 14 residues. V lost 4 bases, J lost 2 bases, and 9 bases lay in between. The germline V gene encodes CDR1 SGHRS and CDR2 YFSETQ. The CDR3: CASSLASNTGELFF. The CDR3 DNA follows: TGCGCCAGCAGCCTGGCCTCCAACACCGGGGAGCTGTTTTTT.